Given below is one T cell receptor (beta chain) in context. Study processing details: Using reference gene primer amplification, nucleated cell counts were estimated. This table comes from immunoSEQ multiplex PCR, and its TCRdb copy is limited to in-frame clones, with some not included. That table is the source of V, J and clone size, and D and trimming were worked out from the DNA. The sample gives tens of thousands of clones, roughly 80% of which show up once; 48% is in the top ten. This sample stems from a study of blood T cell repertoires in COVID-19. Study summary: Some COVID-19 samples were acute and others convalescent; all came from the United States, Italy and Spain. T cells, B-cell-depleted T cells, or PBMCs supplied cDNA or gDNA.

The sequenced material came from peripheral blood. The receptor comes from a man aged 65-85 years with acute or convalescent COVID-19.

Here the CDR3 reads CASSFSGTGNEQYF. CDR3 nucleotide sequence: TGCGCCAGCAGCTTTTCCGGGACAGGGAACGAGCAGTACTTC. This rearrangement joins TRBV5-1 to TRBJ2-7; 9 bases line up with TRBD1. The ends lost 2 bases at V and 5 bases at J; junction bases unmatched: 5. CDR3 length: 14 amino acids. CDR1 is SGHRS, CDR2 YFSETQ, per germline.